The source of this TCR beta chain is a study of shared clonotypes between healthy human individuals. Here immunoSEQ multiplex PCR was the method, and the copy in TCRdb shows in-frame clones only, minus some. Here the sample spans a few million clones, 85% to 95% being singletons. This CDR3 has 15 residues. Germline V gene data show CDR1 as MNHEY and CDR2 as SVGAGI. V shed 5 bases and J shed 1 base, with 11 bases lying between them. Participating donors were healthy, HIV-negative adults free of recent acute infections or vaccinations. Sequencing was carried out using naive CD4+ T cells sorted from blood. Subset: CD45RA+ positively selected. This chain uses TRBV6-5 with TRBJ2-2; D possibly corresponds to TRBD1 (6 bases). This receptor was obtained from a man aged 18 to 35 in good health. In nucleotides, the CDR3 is TGTGCCAGCAGTCGGGGACATAAGAACACCGGGGAGCTGTTTTTT. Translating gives CASSRGHKNTGELFF.